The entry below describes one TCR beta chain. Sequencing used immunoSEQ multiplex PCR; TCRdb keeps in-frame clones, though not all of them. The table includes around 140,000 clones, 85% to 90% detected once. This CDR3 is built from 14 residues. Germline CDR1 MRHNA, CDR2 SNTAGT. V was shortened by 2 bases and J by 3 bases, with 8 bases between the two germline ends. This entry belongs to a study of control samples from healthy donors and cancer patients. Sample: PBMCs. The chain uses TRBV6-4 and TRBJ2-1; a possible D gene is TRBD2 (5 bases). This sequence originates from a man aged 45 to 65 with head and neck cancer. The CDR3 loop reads CASSDPGLYNEQFF. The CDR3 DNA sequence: TGTGCCAGCAGTGACCCTGGACTCTACAATGAGCAGTTCTTC.